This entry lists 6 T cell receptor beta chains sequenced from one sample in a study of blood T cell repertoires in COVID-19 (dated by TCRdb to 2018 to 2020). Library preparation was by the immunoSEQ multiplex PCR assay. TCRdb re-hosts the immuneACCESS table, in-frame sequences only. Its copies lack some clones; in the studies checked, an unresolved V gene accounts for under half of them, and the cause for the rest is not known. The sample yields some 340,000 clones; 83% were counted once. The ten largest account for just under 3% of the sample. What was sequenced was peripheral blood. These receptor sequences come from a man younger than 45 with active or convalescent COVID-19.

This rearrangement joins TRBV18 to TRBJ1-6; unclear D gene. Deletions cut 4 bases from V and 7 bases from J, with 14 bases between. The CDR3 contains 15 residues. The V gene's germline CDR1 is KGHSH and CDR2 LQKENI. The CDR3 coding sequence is TGTGCCAGCTCACTACGGGAAAGGAAAAATTCACCCCTCCACTTT. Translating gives CASSLRERKNSPLHF.

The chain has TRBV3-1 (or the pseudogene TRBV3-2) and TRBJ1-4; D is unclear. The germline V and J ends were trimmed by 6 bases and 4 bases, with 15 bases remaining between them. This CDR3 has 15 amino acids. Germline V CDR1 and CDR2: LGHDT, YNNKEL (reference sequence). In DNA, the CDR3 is TGTGCCAGCAGTACGACTTGGGTCCTTAATGAAAAACTGTTTTTT. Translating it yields CASSTTWVLNEKLFF.

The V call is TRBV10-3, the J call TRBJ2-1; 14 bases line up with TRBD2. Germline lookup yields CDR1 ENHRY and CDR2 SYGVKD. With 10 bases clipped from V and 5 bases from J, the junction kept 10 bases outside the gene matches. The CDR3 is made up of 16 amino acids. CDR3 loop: CATDRTSGGLHNEQFF. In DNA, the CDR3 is TGTGCCACGGATCGGACTAGCGGGGGGTTACACAATGAGCAGTTCTTC.

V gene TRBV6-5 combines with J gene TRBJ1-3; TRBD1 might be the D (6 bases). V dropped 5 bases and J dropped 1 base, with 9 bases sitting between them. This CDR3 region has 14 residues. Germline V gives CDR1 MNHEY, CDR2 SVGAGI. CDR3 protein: CASSTGTSGNTIYF. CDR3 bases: TGTGCCAGCAGTACTGGGACATCTGGAAACACCATATATTTT.

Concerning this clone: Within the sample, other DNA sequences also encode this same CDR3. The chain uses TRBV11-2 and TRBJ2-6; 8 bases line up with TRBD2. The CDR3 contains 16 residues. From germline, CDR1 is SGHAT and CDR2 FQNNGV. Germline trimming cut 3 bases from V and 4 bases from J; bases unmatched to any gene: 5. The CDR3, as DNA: TGTGCCAGCAGCTTCTTCGGGAGGGGGGGGGCCAACGTCCTGACTTTC. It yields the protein CASSFFGRGGANVLTF. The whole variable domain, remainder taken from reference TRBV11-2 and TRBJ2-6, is EAGVAQSPRYKIIEKRQSVAFWCNPISGHATLYWYQQILGQGPKLLIQFQNNGVVDDSQLPKDRFSAERLKGVDSTLKIQPAKLEDSAVYLCASSFFGRGGANVLTFGAGSRLTVL.

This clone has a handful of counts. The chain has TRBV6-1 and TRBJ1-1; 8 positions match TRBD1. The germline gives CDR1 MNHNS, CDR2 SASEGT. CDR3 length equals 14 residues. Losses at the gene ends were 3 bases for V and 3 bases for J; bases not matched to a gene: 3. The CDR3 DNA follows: TGTGCCAGCAGTGAGACAGGGGCGGACACTGAAGCTTTCTTT. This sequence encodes CASSETGADTEAFF.